This T cell receptor (beta chain) was obtained from a study of cytomegalovirus exposure and HLA in healthy donors. Study-level information: In a later analysis, the approximately 120 validation repertoires were reported to have used the same platform as the approximately 620 first-cohort repertoires.

General study findings and limits: Using the classifier, cytomegalovirus status was reportedly diagnosed with high specificity and sensitivity. First-cohort TCR clusters were later found to tend to co-occur in the 120 or so validation repertoires.

Clones were read by immunoSEQ multiplex PCR, and TCRdb kept only the in-frame ones, dropping some. The repertoire consists of about 120,000 clones, with 85% to 90% occurring once and the leading ten covering roughly 1.4%. The validation cohort, a group of 100 to 150 subjects, included the donors and was separate from the roughly 620-subject first cohort. Note on this clone: Its antigen is currently unknown.

Germline V lookup: CDR1 SGHRS, CDR2 YFSETQ. The V gene lost 4 bases and the J gene lost 0 bases, with 13 bases spanning the gap. This CDR3 is 15 amino acids long. The rearrangement joins TRBV5-1 to TRBJ1-2; maybe TRBD1 (6 bases). The sample comprised PBMCs. This receptor was taken from a woman aged 25 to 39 in good health and CMV-seropositive. The CDR3 DNA reads TGCGCCAGCAGCCCGGACAGCCTGGCTAACTATGGCTACACCTTC. It translates to CASSPDSLANYGYTF.